The subject of this entry is one TCR beta chain. This record belongs to a study of blood T cell repertoires in COVID-19. Background on the study: PBMCs, B-cell-depleted T cells, or T cells provided the cDNA or gDNA that made up the material.

The CDR3 is 13 residues long. CDR1 is SGHTA and CDR2 is FQGNSA in the germline V gene. The junction had 6 bases not matched to a gene; V was cut back by 7 bases and J by 4 bases. Profiled with immunoSEQ multiplex PCR; TCRdb holds only in-frame clones, not every one. The top ten hold around 7% of the sample, which has 180,000 or so clones, about nine tenths seen once. The TCR comes from a man aged 35-49 years with acute or convalescent COVID-19. The sample comprised peripheral blood. The V and J genes are TRBV7-2 and TRBJ2-5, with 7 bases that match TRBD1. CDR3 sequence reads: CASTRQGAETQYF. In DNA form, the CDR3 reads TGTGCCAGCACCAGACAGGGAGCAGAGACCCAGTACTTC.